The T cell receptor (beta chain) under discussion was sequenced for a study of OX40 agonist ivuxolimab in advanced cancers. Assay used: immunoSEQ multiplex PCR; TCRdb lists only in-frame clones, some missing. The repertoire holds about 86,000 clones, with about 90% as singletons. The CDR3 is 17 residues long. The chain couples TRBV21-1 to TRBJ1-1. TRBV21-1 is a listed pseudogene. This sample comprised CD4+ or CD8+ T cells sorted from blood, obtained in a trial of the OX40 agonist ivuxolimab. The source is an adult with an advanced solid tumor such as melanoma, head and neck, liver or kidney cancer. In DNA, the CDR3 is TGTGCCAGCAACCTGGGAGGGTTTGTCCTAATGAACACTGAAGCTTTCTTT. The encoded protein is CASNLGGFVLMNTEAFF.